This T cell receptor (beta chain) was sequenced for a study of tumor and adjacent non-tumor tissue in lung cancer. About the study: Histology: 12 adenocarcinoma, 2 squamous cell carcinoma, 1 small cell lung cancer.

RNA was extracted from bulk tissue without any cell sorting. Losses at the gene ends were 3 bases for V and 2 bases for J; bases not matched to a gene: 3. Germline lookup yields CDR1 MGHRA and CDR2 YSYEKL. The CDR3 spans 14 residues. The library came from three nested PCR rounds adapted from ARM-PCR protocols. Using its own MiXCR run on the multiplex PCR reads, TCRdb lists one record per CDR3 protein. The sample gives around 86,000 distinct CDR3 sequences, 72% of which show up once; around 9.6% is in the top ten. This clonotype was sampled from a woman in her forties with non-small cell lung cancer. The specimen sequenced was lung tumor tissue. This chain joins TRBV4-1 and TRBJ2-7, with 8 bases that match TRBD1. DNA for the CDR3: TGCGCCAGCAGCCAGATGACAGGGGCCTACGAGCAGTACTTC. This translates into CASSQMTGAYEQYF.